Shown below are 15 T cell receptor beta chains from a single sample sequenced in a study of shared clonotypes between healthy human individuals. Sequencing was performed with immunoSEQ multiplex PCR; in TCRdb, only in-frame clones are kept and a portion is missing. The profile shows 2,100,000 or so clones, about 94% of them singletons. Input material: naive CD4+ T cells sorted from blood. Described subset: CD45RA+ positively selected. These receptors came from a man younger than 30 in good health.

The CDR3 loop reads CASRGVAYEQYF. The CDR3 DNA reads as TGTGCCAGCAGGGGGGTTGCCTACGAGCAGTACTTC. V gene TRBV2 combines with J gene TRBJ2-7; possibly TRBD1 or TRBD2 for D (5 bases each). Germline CDR1 is SNHLY and CDR2 is FYNNEI. This CDR3 contains 12 residues. Trimming shortened V by 6 bases and J by 2 bases, and 8 bases separated the two germline ends.

Of note for this clone: Within the sample, other DNA sequences also encode this same CDR3. The chain is built from TRBV6-1 and TRBJ1-4; D not certain. CDR3 length: 14 amino acids. Germline CDR1 is MNHNS and CDR2 is SASEGT. V was clipped by 1 base and J by 8 bases, with 11 bases between them. CDR3 sequence reads: CASSEGGIGEKLFF. The CDR3 bases are TGTGCCAGCAGTGAAGGCGGCATCGGCGAAAAACTGTTTTTT.

The chain joins TRBV21-1 to TRBJ2-5; the table gives TRBD1 as D, unverified against the DNA. TRBV21-1 is classified as a pseudogene. This CDR3 region has 14 residues. This CDR3 reads CASRTPGQGETQYF. The CDR3 nucleotides read TGTGCCAGCAGAACACCGGGACAGGGAGAGACCCAGTACTTC.

The chain links TRBV7-9 to TRBJ2-3, with 8 positions matching TRBD2. This CDR3 comprises 16 residues. In germline, CDR1 is SEHNR, CDR2 FQNEAQ (reference sequence). V shed 5 bases and J 9 bases; nucleotides not matched to a gene: 16. The CDR3 bases are TGTGCCAGCAGCCACCTTAGCCCGGGGGGGCAGACGACGCAGTATTTT. This sequence encodes CASSHLSPGGQTTQYF.

CDR3 in amino acids: CAWRDLPYNSPLHF. CDR3 coding DNA: TGTGCCTGGAGAGATCTGCCCTATAATTCACCCCTCCACTTT. This rearrangement joins TRBV30 to TRBJ1-6; no clear D gene. Germline CDR1 is GTSNPN and CDR2 is SVGIG (reference sequence). V was trimmed by 3 bases and J by 2 bases, leaving 8 bases between them. This CDR3 has 14 residues.

This clone appeared a few times. The genes are TRBV25-1 and TRBJ2-1; unclear D gene. With 1 base removed from V and 6 bases from J, the gap between germline ends came to 7 bases. The germline CDR1 and CDR2 sequences are MGHDK and SYGVNS. The CDR3 contains 13 residues. In DNA, the CDR3 is TGTGCCAGCAGTGAATTCTATGGCAATGAGCAGTTCTTC. Translating it yields CASSEFYGNEQFF. Full variable domain (outside the CDR3, taken from reference TRBV25-1 and TRBJ2-1): EADIYQTPRYLVIGTGKKITLECSQTMGHDKMYWYQQDPGMELHLIHYSYGVNSTEKGDLSSESTVSRIRTEHFPLTLESARPSHTSQYLCASSEFYGNEQFFGPGTRLTVL.

The rearrangement joins TRBV5-1 to TRBJ2-7; 7 positions agree with TRBD1. The CDR3 extends over 15 amino acids. Losses at the gene ends were 0 bases for V and 6 bases for J; bases not matched to a gene: 9. CDR1 is SGHRS, CDR2 YFSETQ, per germline. The CDR3 spells CASSLERQGLGEQYF. The CDR3 DNA reads as TGCGCCAGCAGCTTGGAGAGACAGGGATTAGGCGAGCAGTACTTC.

The CDR3, as DNA: TGTGCCAGCAGCCTCGTGGGACAGGGATTTGACGAGCAGTACTTC. This codes for CASSLVGQGFDEQYF. The gene calls are TRBV5-4 and TRBJ2-7; TRBD1 aligns across 9 bases. The CDR3 is 15 amino acids. CDR1 and CDR2 (germline): SGHNT, YYREEE (reference sequence). Losses at the gene ends were 4 bases for V and 5 bases for J; bases not matched to a gene: 10.

The rearrangement uses TRBV9 and TRBJ1-5; D may be TRBD1 (6 bases). The CDR3 is 18 amino acids. The V end was cut by 4 bases, the J end by 1 base, with 21 bases between. Germline CDR1 is SGDLS and CDR2 is YYNGEE. For the CDR3, the DNA is TGTGCCAGCAGCCCTCTAAGGGGGGCGAGAGAAAGCAATCAGCCCCAGCATTTT. It yields the protein CASSPLRGARESNQPQHF.

The chain uses TRBV11-2 and TRBJ2-3; 14 nucleotides line up with TRBD2. Trimming cost V 5 bases and J 3 bases; bases outside gene matches: 4. Germline-derived CDR1 and CDR2 are SGHAT and FQNNGV. CDR3 length: 16 residues. Written as DNA, the CDR3 is TGTGCCAGCAGCCCGGGGACTAGCGGGGGAACAGATACGCAGTATTTT. It specifies CASSPGTSGGTDTQYF. Full variable domain (rest looked up from reference TRBV11-2 and TRBJ2-3): EAGVAQSPRYKIIEKRQSVAFWCNPISGHATLYWYQQILGQGPKLLIQFQNNGVVDDSQLPKDRFSAERLKGVDSTLKIQPAKLEDSAVYLCASSPGTSGGTDTQYFGPGTRLTVL.

The V call is TRBV7-9, the J call TRBJ1-6; 10 bases fit TRBD1. The length of the CDR3 is 17 residues. Germline values: CDR1 SEHNR, CDR2 FQNEAQ (reference sequence). Trimming cost V 5 bases and J 6 bases; bases outside gene matches: 10. The CDR3 DNA reads as TGTGCCAGCAGCCAAAGACAGGGGGCGTTTAGTAATTCACCCCTCCACTTT. Translated: CASSQRQGAFSNSPLHF.

The CDR3, as DNA: TGTGCCAGCAGTGGAGTAACCGGGACAGTTGAAGGACAGCCCCAGCATTTT. Residues: CASSGVTGTVEGQPQHF. The rearrangement uses TRBV6-1 and TRBJ1-5, with 7 positions matching TRBD1. In germline, CDR1 is MNHNS, CDR2 SASEGT. Trimming removed 4 bases from V and 7 bases from J; junction bases left unmatched: 16. This CDR3 has 17 amino acids.

The chain links TRBV30 to TRBJ2-3; maybe TRBD2 (6 bases). Germline V gene data show CDR1 as GTSNPN and CDR2 as SVGIG (reference sequence). With 2 bases removed from V and 5 bases from J, the gap between germline ends came to 23 bases. The CDR3 consists of 17 residues. This CDR3 is CAWSLGVMGGRGDTQYF. The CDR3 region has the DNA TGTGCCTGGAGTCTTGGGGTTATGGGGGGTCGGGGAGATACGCAGTATTTT.

The genes are TRBV28 and TRBJ2-5; D is perhaps TRBD1 (5 bases). V dropped 6 bases and J dropped 2 bases, with 13 bases sitting between them. The germline CDR1 and CDR2 sequences are MDHEN and SYDVKM. This CDR3 contains 14 residues. The CDR3 protein is CASRKAGIQETQYF. In DNA, the CDR3 is TGTGCCAGCAGGAAGGCAGGGATACAAGAGACCCAGTACTTC.

The chain links TRBV6-1 to TRBJ1-2, with a possible D match to TRBD1 (5 bases). The CDR3 contains 18 residues. Trimming took off 4 bases at V and 2 bases at J, with 23 bases between the two ends. Germline V lookup: CDR1 MNHNS, CDR2 SASEGT. The CDR3 protein is CASSGPRDLRLPNYGYTF. As DNA, the CDR3 is TGTGCCAGCAGTGGGCCCAGGGACCTCCGTCTTCCAAACTATGGCTACACCTTC.